The source of this T cell receptor (beta chain) is a study of cytomegalovirus exposure and HLA in healthy donors. Study results and limitations: The tendency of first-cohort TCR clusters to co-occur in the 120 validation repertoires was identified by a subsequent analysis. There were some public TCRs occurring in many donors, but most TCR sequences were rare. Associated with cytomegalovirus, according to the listing, were 170 or so TCR beta chains.

Germline assignment: CDR1 SGHNT and CDR2 YENEEA. CDR3 length: 14 residues. V shed 5 bases and J shed 10 bases, with 18 bases lying between them. The protocol was immunoSEQ multiplex PCR, while the TCRdb copy is restricted to in-frame clones and leaves out a portion. The sample has approximately 88,000 clones; more than 70% are singletons. Concerning this clone: No antigen is known for it.

Sequencing was performed on PBMCs. The TCR was taken from a woman aged 18-30 years in good health and CMV-seropositive. The rearrangement joins TRBV11-3 to TRBJ2-1; possibly TRBD2 for D (7 bases). CDR3: CASSPGGGGQEQFF. As DNA, the CDR3 is TGTGCCAGCAGCCCCGGGGGCGGGGGCCAGGAGCAGTTCTTC. Variable domain in full (rest from reference TRBV11-3 and TRBJ2-1): EAGVVQSPRYKIIEKKQPVAFWCNPISGHNTLYWYLQNLGQGPELLIRYENEEAVDDSQLPKDRFSAERLKGVDSTLKIQPAELGDSAVYLCASSPGGGGQEQFFGPGTRLTVL.